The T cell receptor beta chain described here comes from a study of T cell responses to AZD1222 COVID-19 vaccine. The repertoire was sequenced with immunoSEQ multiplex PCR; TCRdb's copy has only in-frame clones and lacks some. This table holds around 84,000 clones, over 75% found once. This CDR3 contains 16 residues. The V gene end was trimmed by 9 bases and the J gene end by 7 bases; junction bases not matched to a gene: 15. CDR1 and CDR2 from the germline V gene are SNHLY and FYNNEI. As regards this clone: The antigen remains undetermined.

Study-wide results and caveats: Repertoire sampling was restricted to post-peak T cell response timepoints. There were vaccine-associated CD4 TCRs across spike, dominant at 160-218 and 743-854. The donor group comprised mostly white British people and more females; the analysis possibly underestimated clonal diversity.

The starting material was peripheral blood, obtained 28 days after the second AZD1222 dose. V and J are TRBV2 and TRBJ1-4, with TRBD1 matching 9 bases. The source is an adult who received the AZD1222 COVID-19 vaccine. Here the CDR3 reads CARELVTGGAGEKLFF. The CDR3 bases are TGTGCCAGGGAACTCGTAACAGGGGGCGCCGGTGAAAAACTGTTTTTT.